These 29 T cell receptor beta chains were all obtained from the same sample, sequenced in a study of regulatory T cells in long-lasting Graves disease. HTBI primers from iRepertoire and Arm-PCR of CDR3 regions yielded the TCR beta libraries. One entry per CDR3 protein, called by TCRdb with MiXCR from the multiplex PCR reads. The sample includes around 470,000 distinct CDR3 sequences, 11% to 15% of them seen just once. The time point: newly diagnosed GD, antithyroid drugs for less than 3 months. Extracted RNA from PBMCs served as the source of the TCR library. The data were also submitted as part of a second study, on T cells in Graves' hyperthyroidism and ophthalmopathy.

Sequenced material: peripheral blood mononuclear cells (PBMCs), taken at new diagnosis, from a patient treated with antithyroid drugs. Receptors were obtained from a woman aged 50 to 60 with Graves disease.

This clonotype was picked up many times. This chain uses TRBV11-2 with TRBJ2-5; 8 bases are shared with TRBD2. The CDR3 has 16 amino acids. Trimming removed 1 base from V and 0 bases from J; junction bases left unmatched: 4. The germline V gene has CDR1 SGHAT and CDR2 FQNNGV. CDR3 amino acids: CASSLGRSGNQETQYF. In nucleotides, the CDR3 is TGTGCCAGCAGCTTAGGACGTAGCGGGAACCAAGAGACCCAGTACTTC.

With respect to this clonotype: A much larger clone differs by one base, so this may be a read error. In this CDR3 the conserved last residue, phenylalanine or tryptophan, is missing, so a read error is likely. The CDR3 loop reads CASSLRAGGEDEQFL. CDR3 sequence (DNA): TGTGCCAGCAGCTTACGAGCGGGAGGCGAGGATGAGCAGTTCCTC. This chain uses TRBV3-1 with TRBJ2-1; 9 bases agree with TRBD2. The CDR3 is made up of 15 amino acids. Germline V gene data show CDR1 as LGHDT and CDR2 as YNNKEL (reference sequence). Trimming at V came to 5 bases and at J to 8 bases, leaving 10 bases not matched to a gene.

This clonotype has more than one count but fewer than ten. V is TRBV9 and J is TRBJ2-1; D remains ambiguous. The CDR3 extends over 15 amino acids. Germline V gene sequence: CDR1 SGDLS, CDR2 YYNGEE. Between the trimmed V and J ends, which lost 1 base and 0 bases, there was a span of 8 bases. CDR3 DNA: TGTGCCAGCAGCGTACAGTCAAGCTCCTACAATGAGCAGTTCTTC. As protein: CASSVQSSSYNEQFF.

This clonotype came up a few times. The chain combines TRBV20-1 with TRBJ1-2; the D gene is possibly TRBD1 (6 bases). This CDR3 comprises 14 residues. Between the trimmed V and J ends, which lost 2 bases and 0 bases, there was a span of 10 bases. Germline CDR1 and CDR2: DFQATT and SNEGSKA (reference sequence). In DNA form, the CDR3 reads TGCAGTGCTAGAACCGGGACAACTAACTATGGCTACACCTTC. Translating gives CSARTGTTNYGYTF.

CDR3 nucleotides: TGTGCCAGCAGCTGGGGAGCGGGAGGGCGTGAGACCCAGTACTTC. This translates into CASSWGAGGRETQYF. This chain uses TRBV5-6 with TRBJ2-5, with 10 bases identical to TRBD2. The germline V gene has CDR1 SGHDT and CDR2 YYEEEE. This CDR3 is built from 15 residues. Unmatched junction bases numbered 7, after V lost 3 bases and J lost 5 bases.

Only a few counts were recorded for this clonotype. In DNA, the CDR3 is TGTGCCAGCAGTTACGATATTGTGGGGAGCTCCTATAATTCACCCCTCCACTTT. Encoded protein: CASSYDIVGSSYNSPLHF. The chain recombines TRBV6-5 with TRBJ1-6; D is uncertain. Germline V gives CDR1 MNHEY, CDR2 SVGAGI. Trimming took 2 bases from V and 0 from J, leaving 14 bases between them. This CDR3 spans 18 amino acids.

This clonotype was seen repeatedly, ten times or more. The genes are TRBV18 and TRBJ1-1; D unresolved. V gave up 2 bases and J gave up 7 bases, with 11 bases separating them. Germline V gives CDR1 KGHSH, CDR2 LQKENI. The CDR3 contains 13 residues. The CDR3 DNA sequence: TGTGCCAGCTCACCAGGGCAGGATAATGAAGCTTTCTTT. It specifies CASSPGQDNEAFF. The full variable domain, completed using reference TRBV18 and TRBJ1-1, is NAGVMQNPRHLVRRRGQEARLRCSPMKGHSHVYWYRQLPEEGLKFMVYLQKENIIDESGMPKERFSAEFPKEGPSILRIQQVVRGDSAAYFCASSPGQDNEAFFGQGTRLTVV.

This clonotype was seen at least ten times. This CDR3 reads CASESGRWSYEQYF. CDR3 DNA sequence: TGTGCCAGTGAATCGGGAAGGTGGTCCTACGAGCAGTACTTC. The chain recombines TRBV19 with TRBJ2-7; perhaps TRBD2 as D (5 bases). CDR3 size: 14 residues. Germline loops: CDR1 LNHDA, CDR2 SQIVND (reference sequence). Between the trimmed V and J ends, which lost 8 bases and 1 base, there was a span of 15 bases.

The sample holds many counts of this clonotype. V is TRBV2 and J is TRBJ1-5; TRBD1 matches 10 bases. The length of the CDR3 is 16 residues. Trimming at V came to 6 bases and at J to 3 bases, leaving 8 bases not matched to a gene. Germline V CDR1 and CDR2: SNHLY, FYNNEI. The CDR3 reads CASRAGTGANNQPQHF. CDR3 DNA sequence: TGTGCCAGCAGGGCCGGGACAGGGGCGAACAATCAGCCCCAGCATTTT.

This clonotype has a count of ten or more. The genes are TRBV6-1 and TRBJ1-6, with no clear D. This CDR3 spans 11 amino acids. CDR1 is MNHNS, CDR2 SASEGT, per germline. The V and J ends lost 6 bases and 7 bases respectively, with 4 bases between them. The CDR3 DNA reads TGTGCCAGCAGCGAGAATTCACCCCTCCACTTT. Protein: CASSENSPLHF.

The CDR3, as DNA: TGTGCCAGCAGCCAATACGGACTAGCGGACACCGGGGAGCTGTTTTTT. This encodes CASSQYGLADTGELFF. The chain uses TRBV14 and TRBJ2-2; 10 positions match TRBD2. The CDR3 contains 16 residues. V shed 2 bases and J 3 bases; nucleotides not matched to a gene: 3. In germline, CDR1 is SGHDN, CDR2 FVKESK.

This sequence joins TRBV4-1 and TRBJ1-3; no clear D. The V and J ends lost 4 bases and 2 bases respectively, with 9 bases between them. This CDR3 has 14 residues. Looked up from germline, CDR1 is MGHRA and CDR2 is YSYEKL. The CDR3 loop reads CASSRGLTGNTIYF. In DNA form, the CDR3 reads TGCGCCAGCAGCCGCGGACTTACTGGAAACACCATATATTTT.

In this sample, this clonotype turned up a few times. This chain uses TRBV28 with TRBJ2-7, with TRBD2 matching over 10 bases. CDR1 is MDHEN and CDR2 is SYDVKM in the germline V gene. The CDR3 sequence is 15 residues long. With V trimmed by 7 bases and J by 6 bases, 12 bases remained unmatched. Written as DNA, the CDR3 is TGTGCCAGCAAAGAAGCGGGAGGGCCAATCAGCGAGCAGTACTTC. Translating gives CASKEAGGPISEQYF.

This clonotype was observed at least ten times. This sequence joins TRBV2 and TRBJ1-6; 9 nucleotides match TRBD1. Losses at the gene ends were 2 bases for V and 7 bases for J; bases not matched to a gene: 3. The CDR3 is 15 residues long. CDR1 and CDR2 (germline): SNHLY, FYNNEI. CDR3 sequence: CASSEHGQGNSPLHF. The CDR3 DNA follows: TGTGCCAGCAGTGAACACGGACAGGGGAATTCACCCCTCCACTTT.

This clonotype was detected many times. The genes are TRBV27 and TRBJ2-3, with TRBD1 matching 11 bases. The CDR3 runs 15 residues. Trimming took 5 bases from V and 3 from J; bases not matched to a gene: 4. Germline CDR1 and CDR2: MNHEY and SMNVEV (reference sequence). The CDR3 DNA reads TGTGCCAGCAGTCCCTGGGACAGGGGGACAGATACGCAGTATTTT. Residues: CASSPWDRGTDTQYF.

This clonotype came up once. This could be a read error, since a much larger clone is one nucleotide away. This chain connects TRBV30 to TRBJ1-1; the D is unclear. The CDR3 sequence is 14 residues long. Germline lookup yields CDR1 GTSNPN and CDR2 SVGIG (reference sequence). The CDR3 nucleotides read TGTGCCTGGAGTGTGTCCCTCCTGAACGCTGAAGCTTTCTTT. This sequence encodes CAWSVSLLNAEAFF.

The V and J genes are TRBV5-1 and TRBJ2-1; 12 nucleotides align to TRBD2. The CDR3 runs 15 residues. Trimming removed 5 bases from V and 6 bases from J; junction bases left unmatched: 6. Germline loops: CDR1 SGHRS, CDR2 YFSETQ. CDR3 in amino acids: CASRASGRAANEQFF. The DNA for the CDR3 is TGCGCCAGCAGGGCTAGCGGGAGGGCCGCCAATGAGCAGTTCTTC.

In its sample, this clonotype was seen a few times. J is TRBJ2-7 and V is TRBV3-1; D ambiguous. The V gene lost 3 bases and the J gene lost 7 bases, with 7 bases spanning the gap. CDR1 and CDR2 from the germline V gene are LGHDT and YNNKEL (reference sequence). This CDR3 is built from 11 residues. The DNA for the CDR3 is TGTGCCAGCAGCCATAGTTGGGAGCAGTACTTC. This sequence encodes CASSHSWEQYF.

The CDR3 DNA sequence: TGTGCCAGCTCACCCGGGGACAGGGGTTGGACTGAAGCTTTCTTT. Amino acids: CASSPGDRGWTEAFF. The chain carries TRBV18 and TRBJ1-1; the match to TRBD1 covers 10 bases. This CDR3 is built from 15 residues. Germline CDR1 KGHSH, CDR2 LQKENI. J gave up 5 bases and V 3 bases, and 6 bases lay outside the gene matches.

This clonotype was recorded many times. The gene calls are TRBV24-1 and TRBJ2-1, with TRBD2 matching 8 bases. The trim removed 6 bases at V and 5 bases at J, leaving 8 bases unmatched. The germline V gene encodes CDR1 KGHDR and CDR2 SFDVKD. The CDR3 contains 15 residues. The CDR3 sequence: CATSPSGGLNNEQFF. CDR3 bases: TGTGCCACCAGTCCGTCGGGAGGGTTGAACAATGAGCAGTTCTTC.

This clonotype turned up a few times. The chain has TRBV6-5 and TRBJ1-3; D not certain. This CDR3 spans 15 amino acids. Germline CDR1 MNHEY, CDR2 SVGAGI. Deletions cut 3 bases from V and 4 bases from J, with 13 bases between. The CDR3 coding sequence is TGTGCCAGCAGTTATCGACACTTTCGGGGAAACACCATATATTTT. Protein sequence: CASSYRHFRGNTIYF.

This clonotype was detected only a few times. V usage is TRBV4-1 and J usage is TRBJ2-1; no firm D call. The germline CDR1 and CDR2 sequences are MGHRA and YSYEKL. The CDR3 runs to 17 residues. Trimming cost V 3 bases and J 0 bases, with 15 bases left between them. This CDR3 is CASSQPASSSSYNEQFF. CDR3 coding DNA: TGCGCCAGCAGCCAGCCAGCGTCCTCGAGCTCCTACAATGAGCAGTTCTTC.

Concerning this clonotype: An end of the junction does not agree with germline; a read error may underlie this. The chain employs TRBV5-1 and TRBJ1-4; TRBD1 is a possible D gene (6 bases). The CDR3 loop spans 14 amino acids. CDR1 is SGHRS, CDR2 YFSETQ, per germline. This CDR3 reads CASSLRQGHDKLFF. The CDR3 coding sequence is TGCGCCAGCAGCTTGAGGCAGGGGCATGATAAACTGTTTTTT.

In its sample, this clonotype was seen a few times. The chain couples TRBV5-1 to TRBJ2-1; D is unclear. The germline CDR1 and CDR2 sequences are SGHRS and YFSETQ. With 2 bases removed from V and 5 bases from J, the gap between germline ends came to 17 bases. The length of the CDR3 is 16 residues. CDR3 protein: CASSFSPGRMDNEQFF. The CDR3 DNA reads TGCGCCAGCAGCTTCTCTCCCGGAAGGATGGACAATGAGCAGTTCTTC.

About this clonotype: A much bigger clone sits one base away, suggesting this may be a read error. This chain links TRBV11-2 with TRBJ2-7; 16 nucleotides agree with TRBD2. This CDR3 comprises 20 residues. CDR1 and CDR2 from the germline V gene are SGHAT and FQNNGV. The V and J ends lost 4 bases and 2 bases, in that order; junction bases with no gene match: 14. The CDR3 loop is CASSSPNSPGTSGRAYEQYF. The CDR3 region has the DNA TGTGCCAGCAGCTCCCCCAACTCTCCCGGGACTAGCGGGAGGGCCTACGAGCAGTACTTC.

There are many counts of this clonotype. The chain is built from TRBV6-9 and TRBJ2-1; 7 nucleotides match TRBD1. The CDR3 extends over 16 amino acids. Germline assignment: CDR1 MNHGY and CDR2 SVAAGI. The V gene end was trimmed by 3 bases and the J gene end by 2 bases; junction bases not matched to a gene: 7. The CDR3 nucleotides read TGTGCCAGCAGTTACGGGGACAGCCCAACCTACAATGAGCAGTTCTTC. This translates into CASSYGDSPTYNEQFF.

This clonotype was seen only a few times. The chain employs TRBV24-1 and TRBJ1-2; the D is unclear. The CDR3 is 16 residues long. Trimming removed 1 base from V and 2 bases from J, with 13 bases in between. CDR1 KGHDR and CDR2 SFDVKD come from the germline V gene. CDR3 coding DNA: TGTGCCACCAGTGATTTCGGCGACCGGGTCAACTATGGCTACACCTTC. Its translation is CATSDFGDRVNYGYTF.

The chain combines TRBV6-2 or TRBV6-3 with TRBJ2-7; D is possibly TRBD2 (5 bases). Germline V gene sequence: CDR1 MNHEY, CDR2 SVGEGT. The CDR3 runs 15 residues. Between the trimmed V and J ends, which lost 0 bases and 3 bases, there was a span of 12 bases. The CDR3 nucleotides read TGTGCCAGCAGTTACTCGACACGCGGGCTCTACGAGCAGTACTTC. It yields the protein CASSYSTRGLYEQYF.

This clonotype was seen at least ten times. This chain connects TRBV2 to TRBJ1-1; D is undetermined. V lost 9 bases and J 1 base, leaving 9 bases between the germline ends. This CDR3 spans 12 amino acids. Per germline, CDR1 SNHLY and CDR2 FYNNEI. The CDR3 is CASEEGNTEAFF. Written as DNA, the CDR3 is TGTGCCAGTGAAGAGGGGAACACTGAAGCTTTCTTT.